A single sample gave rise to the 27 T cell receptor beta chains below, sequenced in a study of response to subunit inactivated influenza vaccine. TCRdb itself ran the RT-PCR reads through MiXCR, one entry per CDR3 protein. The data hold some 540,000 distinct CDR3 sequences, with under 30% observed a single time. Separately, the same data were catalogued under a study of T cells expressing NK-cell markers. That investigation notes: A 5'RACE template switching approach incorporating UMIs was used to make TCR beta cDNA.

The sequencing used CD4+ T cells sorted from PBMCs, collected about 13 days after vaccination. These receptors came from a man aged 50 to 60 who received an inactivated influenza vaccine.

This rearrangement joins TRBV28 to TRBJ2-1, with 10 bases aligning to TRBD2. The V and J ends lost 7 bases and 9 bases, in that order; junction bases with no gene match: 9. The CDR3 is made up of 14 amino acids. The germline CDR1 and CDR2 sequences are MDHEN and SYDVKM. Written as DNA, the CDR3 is TGTGCCAGCACCTCTAGCGGGAGTCTTAGTGAGCAGTTCTTC. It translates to CASTSSGSLSEQFF.

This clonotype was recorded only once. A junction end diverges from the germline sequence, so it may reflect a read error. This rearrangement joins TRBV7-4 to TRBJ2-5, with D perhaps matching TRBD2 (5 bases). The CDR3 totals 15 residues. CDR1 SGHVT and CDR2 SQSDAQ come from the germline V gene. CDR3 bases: TGTGCCAGCAGCTTCTCGGACTCCTATCAAAACTTACCTCCCTTC. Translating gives CASSFSDSYQNLPPF.

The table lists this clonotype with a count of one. The CDR3 DNA reads TGTGCCACCAGTGATGTTGGGGGTAGCTCTGGGGCCAACGTCCTGACTTTC. This codes for CATSDVGGSSGANVLTF. The V call is TRBV24-1, the J call TRBJ2-6; tentatively, D is TRBD1 or TRBD2 (5 bases each). From germline, CDR1 is KGHDR and CDR2 SFDVKD. CDR3 length: 17 residues. The V gene lost 3 bases and the J gene lost 0 bases, with 11 bases spanning the gap.

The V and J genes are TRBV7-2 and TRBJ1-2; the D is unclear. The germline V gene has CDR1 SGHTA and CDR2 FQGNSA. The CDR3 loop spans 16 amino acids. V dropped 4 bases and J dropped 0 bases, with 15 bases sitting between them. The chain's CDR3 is CASSYLPGLTNYGYTF. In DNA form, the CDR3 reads TGTGCCAGCAGCTACCTTCCAGGCCTGACTAACTATGGCTACACCTTC.

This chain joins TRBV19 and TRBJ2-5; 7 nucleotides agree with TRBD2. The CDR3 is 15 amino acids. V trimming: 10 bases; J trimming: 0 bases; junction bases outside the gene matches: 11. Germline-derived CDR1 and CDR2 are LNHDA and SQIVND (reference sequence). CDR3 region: CATSRGSGNQETQYF. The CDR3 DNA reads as TGTGCCACCTCACGGGGCAGCGGGAACCAAGAGACCCAGTACTTC.

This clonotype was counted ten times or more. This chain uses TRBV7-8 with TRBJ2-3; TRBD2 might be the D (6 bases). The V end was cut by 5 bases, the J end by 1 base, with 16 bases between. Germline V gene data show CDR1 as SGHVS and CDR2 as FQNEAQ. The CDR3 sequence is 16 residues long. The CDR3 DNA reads TGTGCCAGCAGCCGCCTAGCGTTGAGGGGCACAGATACGCAGTATTTT. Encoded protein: CASSRLALRGTDTQYF.

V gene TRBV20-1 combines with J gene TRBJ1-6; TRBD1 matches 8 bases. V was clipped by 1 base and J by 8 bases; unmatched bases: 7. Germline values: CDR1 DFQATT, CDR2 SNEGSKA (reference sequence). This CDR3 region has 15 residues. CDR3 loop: CSARAPGQDYSPLHF. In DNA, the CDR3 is TGCAGTGCTAGAGCGCCGGGACAGGATTATTCACCCCTCCACTTT.

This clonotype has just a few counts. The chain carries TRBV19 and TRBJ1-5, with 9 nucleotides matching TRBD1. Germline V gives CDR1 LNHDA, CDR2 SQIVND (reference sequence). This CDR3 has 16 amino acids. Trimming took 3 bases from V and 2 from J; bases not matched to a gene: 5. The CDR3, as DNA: TGTGCCAGTAGTATTCGGACAGGGGTACGCAATCAGCCCCAGCATTTT. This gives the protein CASSIRTGVRNQPQHF.

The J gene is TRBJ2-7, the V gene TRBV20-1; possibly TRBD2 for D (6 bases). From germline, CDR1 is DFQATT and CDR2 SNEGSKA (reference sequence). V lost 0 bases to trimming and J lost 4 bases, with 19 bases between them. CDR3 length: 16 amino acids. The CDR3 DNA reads TGCAGTGCTAGAGATATTGCGCGGGACGTTTTGTACGAGCAGTACTTC. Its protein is CSARDIARDVLYEQYF.

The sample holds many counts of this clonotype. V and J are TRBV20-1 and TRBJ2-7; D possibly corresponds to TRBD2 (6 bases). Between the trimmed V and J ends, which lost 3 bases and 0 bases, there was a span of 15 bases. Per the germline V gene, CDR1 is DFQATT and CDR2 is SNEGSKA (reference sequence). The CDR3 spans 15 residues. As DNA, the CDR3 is TGCAGTGCTAGTTCCGGTAGCGGAAACTCCTACGAGCAGTACTTC. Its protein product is CSASSGSGNSYEQYF.

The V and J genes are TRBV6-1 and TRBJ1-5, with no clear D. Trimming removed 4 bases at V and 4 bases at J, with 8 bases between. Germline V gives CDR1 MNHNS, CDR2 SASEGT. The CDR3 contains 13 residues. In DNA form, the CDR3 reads TGTGCCAGCAGTGGAGAAGCGAATCAGCCCCAGCATTTT. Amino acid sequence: CASSGEANQPQHF.

The CDR3 protein is CASRLGTSGRAGELFF. Here the CDR3 DNA reads TGTGCCAGCAGACTTGGGACTAGCGGGAGGGCCGGGGAGCTGTTTTTT. V and J are TRBV28 and TRBJ2-2; 16 bases match TRBD2. CDR3 length equals 16 residues. Per germline, CDR1 MDHEN and CDR2 SYDVKM. V shed 6 bases and J 6 bases; nucleotides not matched to a gene: 4.

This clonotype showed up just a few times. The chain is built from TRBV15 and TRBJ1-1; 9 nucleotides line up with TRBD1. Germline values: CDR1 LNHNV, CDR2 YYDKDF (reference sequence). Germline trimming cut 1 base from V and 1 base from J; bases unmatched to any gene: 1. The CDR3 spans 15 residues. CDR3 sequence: CATSRGGQGNTEAFF. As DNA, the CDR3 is TGTGCCACCAGCAGAGGGGGACAGGGGAACACTGAAGCTTTCTTT.

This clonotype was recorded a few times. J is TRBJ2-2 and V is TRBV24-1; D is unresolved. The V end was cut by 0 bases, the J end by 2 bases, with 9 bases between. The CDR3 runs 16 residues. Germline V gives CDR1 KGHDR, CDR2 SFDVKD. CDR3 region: CATSDLRAGNTGELFF. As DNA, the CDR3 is TGTGCCACCAGTGATTTGAGGGCAGGAAACACCGGGGAGCTGTTTTTT.

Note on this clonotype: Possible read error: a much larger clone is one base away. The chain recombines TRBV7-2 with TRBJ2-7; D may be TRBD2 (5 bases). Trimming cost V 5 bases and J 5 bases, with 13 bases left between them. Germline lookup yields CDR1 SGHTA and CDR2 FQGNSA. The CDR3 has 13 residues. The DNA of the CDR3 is TGTGCCAGCAGCCTCCGGGATCATCACGAGCAGTACTTC. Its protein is CASSLRDHHEQYF.

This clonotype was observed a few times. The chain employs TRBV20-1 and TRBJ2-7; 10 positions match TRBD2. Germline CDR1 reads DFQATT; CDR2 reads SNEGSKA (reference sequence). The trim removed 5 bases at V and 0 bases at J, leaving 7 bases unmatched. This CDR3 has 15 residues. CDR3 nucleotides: TGCAGTGCTGCACCCGGGACTAGCGTCTCCTACGAGCAGTACTTC. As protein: CSAAPGTSVSYEQYF.

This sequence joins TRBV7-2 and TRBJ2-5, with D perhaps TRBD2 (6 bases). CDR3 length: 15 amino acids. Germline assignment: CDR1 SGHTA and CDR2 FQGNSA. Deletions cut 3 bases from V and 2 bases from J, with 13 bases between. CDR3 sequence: CASSFASATQETQYF. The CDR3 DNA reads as TGTGCCAGCAGCTTCGCTAGCGCAACACAAGAGACCCAGTACTTC.

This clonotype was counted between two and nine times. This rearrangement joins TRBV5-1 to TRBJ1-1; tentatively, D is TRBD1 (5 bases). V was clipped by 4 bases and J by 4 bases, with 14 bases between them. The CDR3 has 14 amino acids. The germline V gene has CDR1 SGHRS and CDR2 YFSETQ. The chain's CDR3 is CASSAVGVGTEAFF. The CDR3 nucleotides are TGCGCCAGCAGCGCAGTAGGGGTCGGCACTGAAGCTTTCTTT.

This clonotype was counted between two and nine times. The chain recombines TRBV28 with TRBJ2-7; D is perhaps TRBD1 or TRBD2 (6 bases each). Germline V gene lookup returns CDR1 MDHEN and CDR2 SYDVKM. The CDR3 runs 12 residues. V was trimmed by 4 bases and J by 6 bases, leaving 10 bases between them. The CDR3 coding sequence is TGTGCCAGCAGTTGGGGGGCAAGCGAGCAGTACTTC. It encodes CASSWGASEQYF.

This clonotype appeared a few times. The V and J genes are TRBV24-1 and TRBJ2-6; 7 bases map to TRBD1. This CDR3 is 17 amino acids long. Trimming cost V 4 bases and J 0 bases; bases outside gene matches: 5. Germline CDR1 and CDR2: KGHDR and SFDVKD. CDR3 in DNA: TGTGCCACCAGTGAGACGACAGGGAGCTCTGGGGCCAACGTCCTGACTTTC. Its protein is CATSETTGSSGANVLTF.

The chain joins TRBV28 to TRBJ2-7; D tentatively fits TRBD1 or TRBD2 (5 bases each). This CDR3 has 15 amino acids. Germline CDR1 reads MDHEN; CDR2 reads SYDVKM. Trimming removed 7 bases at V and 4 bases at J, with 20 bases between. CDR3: CASTESGHKRYEQYF. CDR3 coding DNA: TGTGCCAGCACGGAGTCGGGGCACAAGAGATACGAGCAGTACTTC.

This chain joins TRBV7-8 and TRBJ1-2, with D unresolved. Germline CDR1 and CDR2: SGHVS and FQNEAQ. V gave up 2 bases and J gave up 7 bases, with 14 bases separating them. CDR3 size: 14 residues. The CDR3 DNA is TGTGCCAGCAGCTTATGGGATGGTACTTCTGGCTACACCTTC. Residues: CASSLWDGTSGYTF.

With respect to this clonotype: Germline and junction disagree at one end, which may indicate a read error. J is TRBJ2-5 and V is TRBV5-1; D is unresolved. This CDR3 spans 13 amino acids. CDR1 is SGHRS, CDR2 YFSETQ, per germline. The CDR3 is CATSLVLQETQYF. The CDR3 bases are TGCGCCACCAGCCTGGTCCTACAAGAGACCCAGTACTTC.

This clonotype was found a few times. DNA for the CDR3: TGCAGTGCTAGCCCCCAGCTGAGCTCCTACGAGCAGTACTTC. Translation gives CSASPQLSSYEQYF. The chain recombines TRBV20-1 with TRBJ2-7; D is ambiguous. The CDR3 sequence is 14 residues long. The germline CDR1 and CDR2 sequences are DFQATT and SNEGSKA (reference sequence). The V end lost 3 bases, the J end lost 0 bases, and 12 bases lay between the germline ends.

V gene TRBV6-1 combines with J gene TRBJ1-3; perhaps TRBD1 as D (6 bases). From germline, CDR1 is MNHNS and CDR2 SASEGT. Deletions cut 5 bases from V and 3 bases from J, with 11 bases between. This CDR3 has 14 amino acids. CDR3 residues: CASSTRDNGNTIYF. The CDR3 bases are TGTGCCAGCAGTACCCGGGACAATGGAAACACCATATATTTT.

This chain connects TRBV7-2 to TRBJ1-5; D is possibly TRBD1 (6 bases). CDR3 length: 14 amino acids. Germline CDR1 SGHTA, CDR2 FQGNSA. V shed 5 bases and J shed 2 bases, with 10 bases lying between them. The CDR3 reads CASSGGLGNQPQHF. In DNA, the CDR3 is TGTGCCAGCAGCGGGGGGCTCGGCAATCAGCCCCAGCATTTT.

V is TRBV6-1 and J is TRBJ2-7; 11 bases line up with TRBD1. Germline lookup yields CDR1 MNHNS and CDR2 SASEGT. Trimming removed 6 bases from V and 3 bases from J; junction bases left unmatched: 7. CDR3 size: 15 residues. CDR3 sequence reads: CASRLGTGGIYEQYF. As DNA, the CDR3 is TGTGCCAGCAGACTAGGGACAGGGGGTATCTACGAGCAGTACTTC.